The clone carrying this T cell receptor (beta chain) was seen more than once but under ten times. This entry is derived from a study of cytomegalovirus exposure and HLA in healthy donors. Samples came from healthy bone marrow donors. Germline V gene sequence: CDR1 SEHNR, CDR2 FQNEAQ (reference sequence). V was shortened by 5 bases and J by 4 bases, with 19 bases between the two germline ends. This CDR3 has 16 residues. PCR used 60 Vbeta primers and 13 Jbeta primers. The assay was immunoSEQ multiplex PCR, and TCRdb's table has in-frame clones only and misses some. The data contain around 130,000 clones, around 8.5% of them singletons.

The chain recombines TRBV7-9 with TRBJ2-3; TRBD2 might be the D (7 bases). The TCR was taken from a middle-aged man in good health and CMV-seronegative. The sample taken for sequencing was PBMCs. CDR3 sequence reads: CASSISRGGPPDTQYF. The CDR3 coding sequence is TGTGCCAGCAGCATCTCTAGGGGGGGGCCCCCAGATACGCAGTATTTT. The full variable domain, its missing parts supplied by reference TRBV7-9 and TRBJ2-3, is DTGVSQNPRHKITKRGQNVTFRCDPISEHNRLYWYRQTLGQGPEFLTYFQNEAQLEKSRLLSDRFSAERPKGSFSTLEIQRTEQGDSAMYLCASSISRGGPPDTQYFGPGTRLTVL.